The sample holds many counts of the clone carrying this TCR beta chain. This sample is drawn from a study of spatial heterogeneity in lung cancer. Study overall: In the raw reads, each unique TCR and UMI combination was present more than ten times on average.

As for time point: sample taken at primary tumor resection. Every TCR cDNA molecule carried a tag that served as a unique molecular identifier. TCRdb passed the 5' RACE reads through MiXCR, listing each CDR3 protein once. This sample has 25,000 or so distinct CDR3 sequences; around 4.7% occur once, and the top ten carry around 5.5%. CDR1 and CDR2 (germline): SGDLS, YYNGEE. The germline V and J ends were trimmed by 0 bases and 10 bases, with 29 bases remaining between them. The CDR3 loop spans 19 amino acids. Sequences were derived from PBMCs, sampled at surgery. The clonotype comes from a male donor with early-stage non-small cell lung cancer. The chain carries TRBV9 and TRBJ1-5; D possibly corresponds to TRBD1 (6 bases). DNA for the CDR3: TGTGCCAGCAGCGTAGGACAGGTAAAGGCCCAACCCCCAATCAGCCCCCAGCATTTT. This encodes CASSVGQVKAQPPISPQHF.